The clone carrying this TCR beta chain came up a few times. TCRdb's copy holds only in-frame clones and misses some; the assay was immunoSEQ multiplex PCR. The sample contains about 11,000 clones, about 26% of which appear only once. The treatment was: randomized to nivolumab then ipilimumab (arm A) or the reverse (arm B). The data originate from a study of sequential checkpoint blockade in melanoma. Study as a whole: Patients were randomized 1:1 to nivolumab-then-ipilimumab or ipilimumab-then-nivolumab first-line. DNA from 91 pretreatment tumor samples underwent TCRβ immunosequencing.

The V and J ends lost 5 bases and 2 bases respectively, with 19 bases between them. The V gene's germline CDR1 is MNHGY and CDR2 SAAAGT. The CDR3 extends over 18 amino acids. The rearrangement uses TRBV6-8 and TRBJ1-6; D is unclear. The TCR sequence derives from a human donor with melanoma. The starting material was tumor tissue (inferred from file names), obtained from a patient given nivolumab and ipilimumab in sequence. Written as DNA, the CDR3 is TGTGCCAGCAGTGATTACCTTTGTCGACGGACCTATAATTCACCCCTCCACTTT. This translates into CASSDYLCRRTYNSPLHF.